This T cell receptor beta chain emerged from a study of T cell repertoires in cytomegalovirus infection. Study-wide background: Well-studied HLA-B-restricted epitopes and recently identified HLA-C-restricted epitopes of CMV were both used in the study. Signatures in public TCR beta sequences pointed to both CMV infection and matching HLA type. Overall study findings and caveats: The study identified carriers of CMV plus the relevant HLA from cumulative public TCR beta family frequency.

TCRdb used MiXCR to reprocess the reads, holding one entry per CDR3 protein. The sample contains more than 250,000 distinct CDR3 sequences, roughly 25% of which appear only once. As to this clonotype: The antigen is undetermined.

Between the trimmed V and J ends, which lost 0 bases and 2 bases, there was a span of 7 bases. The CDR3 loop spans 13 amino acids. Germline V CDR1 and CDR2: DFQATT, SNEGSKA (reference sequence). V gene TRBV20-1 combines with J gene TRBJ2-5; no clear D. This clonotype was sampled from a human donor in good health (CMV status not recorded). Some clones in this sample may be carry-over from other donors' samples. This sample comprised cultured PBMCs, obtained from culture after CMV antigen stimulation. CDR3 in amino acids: CSARDMGQETQYF. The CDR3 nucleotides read TGCAGTGCTAGAGATATGGGGCAAGAGACCCAGTACTTC.